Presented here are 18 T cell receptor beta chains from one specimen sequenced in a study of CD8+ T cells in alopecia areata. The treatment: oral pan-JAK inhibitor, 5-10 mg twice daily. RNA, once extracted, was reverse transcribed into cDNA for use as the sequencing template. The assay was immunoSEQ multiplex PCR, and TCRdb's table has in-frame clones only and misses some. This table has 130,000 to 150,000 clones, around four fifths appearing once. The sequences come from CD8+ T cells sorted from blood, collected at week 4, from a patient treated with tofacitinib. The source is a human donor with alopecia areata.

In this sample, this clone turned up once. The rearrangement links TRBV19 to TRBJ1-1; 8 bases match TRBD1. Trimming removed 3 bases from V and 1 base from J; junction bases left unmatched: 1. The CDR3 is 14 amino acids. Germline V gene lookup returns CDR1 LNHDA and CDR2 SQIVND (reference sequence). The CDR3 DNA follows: TGTGCCAGTAGTATGGGACAGGCGAACACTGAAGCTTTCTTT. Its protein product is CASSMGQANTEAFF.

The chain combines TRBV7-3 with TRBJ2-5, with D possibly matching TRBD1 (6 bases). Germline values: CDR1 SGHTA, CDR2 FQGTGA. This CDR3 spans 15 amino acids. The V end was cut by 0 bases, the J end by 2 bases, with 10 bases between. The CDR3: CASSLTPGVQETQYF. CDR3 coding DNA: TGTGCCAGCAGCTTAACCCCAGGGGTTCAAGAGACCCAGTACTTC. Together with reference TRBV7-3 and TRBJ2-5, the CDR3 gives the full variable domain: GAGVSQTPSNKVTEKGKYVELRCDPISGHTALYWYRQSLGQGPEFLIYFQGTGAADDSGLPNDRFFAVRPEGSVSTLKIQRTERGDSAVYLCASSLTPGVQETQYFGPGTRLLVL.

CDR3: CASSDGIDSTEKLFF. The CDR3 DNA follows: TGTGCCAGCAGTGATGGGATAGACTCGACCGAAAAACTGTTTTTT. The V gene is TRBV2, the J gene TRBJ1-4; no reliable D call. Germline CDR1 and CDR2: SNHLY and FYNNEI. The CDR3 consists of 15 residues. Trimming took 3 bases from V and 8 from J, leaving 16 bases between them.

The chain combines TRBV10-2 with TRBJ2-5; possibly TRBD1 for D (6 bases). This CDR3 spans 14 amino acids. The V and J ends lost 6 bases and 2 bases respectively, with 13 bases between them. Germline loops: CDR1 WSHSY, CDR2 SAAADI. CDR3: CASSRDKRQETQYF. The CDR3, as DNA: TGCGCCAGCAGCCGGGACAAGCGTCAAGAGACCCAGTACTTC.

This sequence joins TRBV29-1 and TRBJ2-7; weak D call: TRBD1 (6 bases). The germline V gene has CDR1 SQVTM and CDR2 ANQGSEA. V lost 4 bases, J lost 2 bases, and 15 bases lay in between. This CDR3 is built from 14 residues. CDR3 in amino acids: CSVAPPHRAYEQYF. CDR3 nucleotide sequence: TGCAGCGTTGCCCCACCCCACAGGGCCTACGAGCAGTACTTC.

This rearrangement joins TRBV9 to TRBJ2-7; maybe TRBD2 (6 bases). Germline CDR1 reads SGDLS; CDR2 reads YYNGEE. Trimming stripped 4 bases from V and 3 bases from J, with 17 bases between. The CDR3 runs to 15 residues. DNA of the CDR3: TGTGCCAGCAGCCCAGAAGGGGACTCCGACTACGAGCAGTACTTC. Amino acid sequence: CASSPEGDSDYEQYF.

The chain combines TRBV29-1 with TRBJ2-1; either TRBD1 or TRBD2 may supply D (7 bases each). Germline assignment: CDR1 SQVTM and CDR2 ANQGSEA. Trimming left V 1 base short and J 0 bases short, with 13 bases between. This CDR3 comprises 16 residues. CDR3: CSVEGREGASYNEQFF. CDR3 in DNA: TGCAGCGTTGAAGGAAGGGAGGGGGCCTCCTACAATGAGCAGTTCTTC.

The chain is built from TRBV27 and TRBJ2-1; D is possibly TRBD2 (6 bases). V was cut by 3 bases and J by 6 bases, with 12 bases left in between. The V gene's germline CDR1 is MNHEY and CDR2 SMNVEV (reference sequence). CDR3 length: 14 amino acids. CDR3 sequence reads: CASSLGLPSNEQFF. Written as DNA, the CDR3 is TGTGCCAGCAGTTTGGGACTCCCCTCCAATGAGCAGTTCTTC.

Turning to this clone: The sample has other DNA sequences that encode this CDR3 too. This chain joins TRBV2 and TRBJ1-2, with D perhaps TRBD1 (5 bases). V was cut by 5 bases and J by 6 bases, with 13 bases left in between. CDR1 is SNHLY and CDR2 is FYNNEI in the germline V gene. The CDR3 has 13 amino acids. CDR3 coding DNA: TGTGCCAGCAGTAACAGGAGCCCGAATGGCTACACCTTC. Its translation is CASSNRSPNGYTF.

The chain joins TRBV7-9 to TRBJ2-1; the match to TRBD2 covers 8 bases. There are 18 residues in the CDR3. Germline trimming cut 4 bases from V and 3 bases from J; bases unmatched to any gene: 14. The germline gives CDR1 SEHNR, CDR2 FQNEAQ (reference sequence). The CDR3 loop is CASSSLELAGGHYNEQFF. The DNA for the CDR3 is TGTGCCAGCAGCTCCCTTGAATTGGCGGGGGGACACTACAATGAGCAGTTCTTC.

The CDR3 protein is CASSQQDYRESSYEQYF. The CDR3 DNA reads TGCGCCAGCAGCCAACAGGATTACAGGGAAAGCTCCTACGAGCAGTACTTC. The genes are TRBV4-1 and TRBJ2-5; the D gene is possibly TRBD1 (6 bases). The closer fit of TRBJ2-7 to the DNA end suggests the J call may be wrong. The germline V gene encodes CDR1 MGHRA and CDR2 YSYEKL. The CDR3 is 17 amino acids.

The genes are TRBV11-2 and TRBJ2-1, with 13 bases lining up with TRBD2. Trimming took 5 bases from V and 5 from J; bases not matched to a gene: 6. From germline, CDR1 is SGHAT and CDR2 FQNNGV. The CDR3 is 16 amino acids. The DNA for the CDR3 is TGTGCCAGCAGCGAGCGGACTAGCGGGGGTAACAATGAGCAGTTCTTC. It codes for CASSERTSGGNNEQFF.

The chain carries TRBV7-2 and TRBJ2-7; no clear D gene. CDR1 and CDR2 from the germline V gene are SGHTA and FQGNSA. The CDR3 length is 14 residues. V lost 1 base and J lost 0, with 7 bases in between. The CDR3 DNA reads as TGTGCCAGCAGCTTAGGCCCCCGCTCCTACGAGCAGTACTTC. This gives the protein CASSLGPRSYEQYF.

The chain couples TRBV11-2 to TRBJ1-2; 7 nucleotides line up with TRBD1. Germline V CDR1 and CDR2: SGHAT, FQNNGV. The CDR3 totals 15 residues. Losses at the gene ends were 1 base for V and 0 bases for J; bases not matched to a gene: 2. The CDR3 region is CASSLGGTANYGYTF. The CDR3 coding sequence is TGTGCCAGCAGCTTAGGAGGGACAGCTAACTATGGCTACACCTTC.

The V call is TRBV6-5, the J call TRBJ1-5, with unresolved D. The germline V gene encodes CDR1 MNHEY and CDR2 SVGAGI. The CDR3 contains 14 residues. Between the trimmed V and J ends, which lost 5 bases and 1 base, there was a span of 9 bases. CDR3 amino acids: CASSEGKSNQPQHF. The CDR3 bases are TGTGCCAGCAGTGAGGGAAAGAGCAATCAGCCCCAGCATTTT.

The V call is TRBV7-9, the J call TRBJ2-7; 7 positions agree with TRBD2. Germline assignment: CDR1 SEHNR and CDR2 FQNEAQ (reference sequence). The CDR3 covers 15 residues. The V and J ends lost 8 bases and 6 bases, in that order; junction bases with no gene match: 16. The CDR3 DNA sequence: TGTGCCAGCCAGCTCCATGCCCAGGGAGGGTTCGAGCAGTACTTC. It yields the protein CASQLHAQGGFEQYF.

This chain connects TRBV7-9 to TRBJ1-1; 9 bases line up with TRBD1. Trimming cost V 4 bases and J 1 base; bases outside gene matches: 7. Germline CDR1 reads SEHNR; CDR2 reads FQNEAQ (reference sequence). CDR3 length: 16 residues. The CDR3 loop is CASSSGQGRSNTEAFF. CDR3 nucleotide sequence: TGTGCCAGCAGCTCGGGACAGGGTCGTTCGAACACTGAAGCTTTCTTT.

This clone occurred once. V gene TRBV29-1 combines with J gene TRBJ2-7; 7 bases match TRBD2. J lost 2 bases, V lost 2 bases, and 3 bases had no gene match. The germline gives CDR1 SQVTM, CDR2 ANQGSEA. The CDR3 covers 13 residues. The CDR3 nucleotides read TGCAGCGTTGAATTGGGGGGGACCTACGAGCAGTACTTC. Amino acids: CSVELGGTYEQYF.